The next 6 T cell receptor beta chains were all read from a single sample in a study of T cell responses to AZD1222 COVID-19 vaccine. The method was immunoSEQ multiplex PCR; TCRdb's version includes in-frame clones alone and lacks a portion of them. Among tens of thousands of clones listed, roughly 90% were seen once. Sequencing was performed on peripheral blood, taken on day 0 of AZD1222 vaccination. Every receptor here comes from an adult in good health.

J is TRBJ2-7 and V is TRBV4-2; weak D call: TRBD2 (5 bases). The V end was cut by 0 bases, the J end by 8 bases, with 11 bases between. Germline lookup yields CDR1 LGHNA and CDR2 YNFKEQ. This CDR3 has 13 residues. The CDR3 loop reads CASSQDRGQKQYF. CDR3 coding DNA: TGTGCCAGCAGCCAAGATCGAGGGCAGAAGCAGTACTTC.

This clone was recorded at least ten times. V is TRBV24-1 and J is TRBJ1-5, with 10 bases aligning to TRBD1. There are 15 residues in the CDR3. CDR1 and CDR2 from the germline V gene are KGHDR and SFDVKD. V was clipped by 4 bases and J by 7 bases; unmatched bases: 6. CDR3 bases: TGTGCCACCAGTGACTCCGGGACAGGGGAGCAGCCCCAGCATTTT. Its translation: CATSDSGTGEQPQHF.

There are a few counts of this clone. The gene calls are TRBV3-1 (or the pseudogene TRBV3-2) and TRBJ2-1; D not resolved. Germline CDR1 reads LGHDT; CDR2 reads YNNKEL (reference sequence). The V end was cut by 1 base, the J end by 10 bases, with 5 bases between. CDR3 size: 11 residues. This CDR3 reads CASSQGPEQFF. The DNA of the CDR3 is TGTGCCAGCAGCCAAGGACCAGAGCAGTTCTTC.

The chain joins TRBV18 to TRBJ2-7; D remains ambiguous. Trimming left V 1 base short and J 3 bases short, with 16 bases between. The CDR3 contains 16 residues. CDR1 KGHSH and CDR2 LQKENI come from the germline V gene. The CDR3 coding sequence is TGTGCCAGCTCACCACAGGGCATAGGTAATGACTACGAGCAGTACTTC. Encoded protein: CASSPQGIGNDYEQYF.

This clone was seen a single time. The chain is built from TRBV7-6 and TRBJ2-5, with 7 bases lining up with TRBD2. The CDR3 has 14 residues. Germline CDR1 SGHVS, CDR2 FNYEAQ. The V gene end was trimmed by 2 bases and the J gene end by 1 base; junction bases not matched to a gene: 1. The CDR3 DNA reads TGTGCCAGCAGCTTACCTAGCGGCCAAGAGACCCAGTACTTC. It yields the protein CASSLPSGQETQYF. The whole variable domain, filled in from reference TRBV7-6 and TRBJ2-5, reads GAGVSQSPRYKVTKRGQDVALRCDPISGHVSLYWYRQALGQGPEFLTYFNYEAQQDKSGLPNDRFSAERPEGSISTLTIQRTEQRDSAMYRCASSLPSGQETQYFGPGTRLLVL.

The chain employs TRBV18 and TRBJ2-3, with D tentatively TRBD1 or TRBD2 (5 bases each). The V end was cut by 7 bases, the J end by 4 bases, with 9 bases between. Germline V gives CDR1 KGHSH, CDR2 LQKENI. CDR3 length equals 12 residues. This chain's CDR3 is CASCLGADTQYF. The DNA for the CDR3 is TGTGCCAGCTGTTTGGGGGCAGATACGCAGTATTTT.